This record concerns one T cell receptor beta chain sequence. No antigen is known for it. The CDR3 runs to 13 residues. Germline CDR1 is SGHDT and CDR2 is YYEEEE. V shed 0 bases and J shed 4 bases, with 8 bases lying between them. Single viable CD3+CD4+CD8-CD45RO+ cells were sorted as the memory CD4+ T cells. CMV serostatus came from serum IgG against pp150, pp28, p38, p52. As processed by the authors: Out-of-frame sequences were removed, leaving a few million distinct TCRbeta sequences. Using immunoSEQ multiplex PCR, the repertoire was profiled, and TCRdb retains in-frame clones only, with some absent. V, J and clone size were drawn from that table, and D and trimming were deduced from the DNA. The sample has 56,000 or so clones; around 80% are singletons. This entry belongs to a study of memory CD4+ T cells and cytomegalovirus serostatus. Whole-study context: Of the healthy Belgian adults, 9 were CMV seropositive and approximately 24 seronegative. Overall study results and limits: Suggested: most of the CMV-linked TCR signature lies in CD4+ memory cells.

The rearrangement joins TRBV5-6 to TRBJ2-7; D is possibly TRBD1 (5 bases). The sequence came from an adult in good health and CMV-seronegative. The sequenced sample was memory CD4+ T cells from blood. As DNA, the CDR3 is TGTGCCAGCAGCTTGGTCAAGGGGTACGAGCAGTACTTC. It specifies CASSLVKGYEQYF. Filled out from reference TRBV5-6 and TRBJ2-7, the complete variable domain reads DAGVTQSPTHLIKTRGQQVTLRCSPKSGHDTVSWYQQALGQGPQFIFQYYEEEERQRGNFPDRFSGHQFPNYSSELNVNALLLGDSALYLCASSLVKGYEQYFGPGTRLTVT.